The sequence of this T cell receptor beta chain was determined in a study of radiation and T cells in renal cell carcinoma (dated by TCRdb to between 2020 and 2021). As for the study more broadly: The samples were drawn from a clinical trial, where primary renal cell carcinomas were treated with 15 Gy of stereotactic body radiation therapy and then removed by nephrectomy 4 weeks afterward. TCR beta sequencing covered 50 to 55 samples in total, comprising around 26 tumors and roughly 27 peripheral blood samples. Across all 50 or so samples, 4,016,671 unique CDR3 nucleotide sequences encoding roughly 2.7 million unique CDR3 amino acid sequences were identified. Findings and caveats that apply to the study as a whole: No pretreatment tumor biopsies were available, so the baseline intratumoral presence of clonotypes could not be determined. Changes in the blood repertoire were not tracked past 4 weeks after treatment. With a single-armed trial design, the study had no way to address how radiation dose or scheduling affects the TCR repertoire. In blood, the top tumor clonotypes increased between baseline and 2 weeks post-radiation and then shrank by 4 weeks, which suggests that tumor-resident clones expanded only transiently.

Regarding this clone: It lacks a known antigen. The input lacks base qualities; no much larger clone sits a single base away.

TCR beta libraries were generated from genomic DNA with the immunoSEQ kit, following the manufacturer's recommendations. To prepare the libraries, a first multiplex PCR with proprietary primers was run, followed by a second PCR that added unique barcodes, and a bead cleanup was done after each round. Each sample batch included a kit-provided positive control reaction and a negative control reaction. The final libraries were assessed on an Agilent 4200 TapeStation D1000 ScreenTape, pooled by volume, and quantified by qPCR. An Illumina NextSeq500 fitted with a MidOutput 150-cycle cartridge performed the sequencing, running 156 Read1 cycles and 15 Index1 cycles with the kit's custom primers. The pooled library was loaded at approximately 1 pM, and roughly 20% PhiX control was spiked in. In the original analysis: Vendor-processed data were analyzed in R, with a clonotype defined as all T cells sharing the same CDR3 nucleotide sequence. In the clone abundance analyses, frequencies in each sample were normalized to that sample's 10,000 most abundant clones. Public T cell clones, which averaged fewer than five per sample, were excluded before analysis. Tumor-enriched and baseline blood-enriched clonotypes were defined by at least a 32-fold difference in abundance between compartments. A beta-binomial differential abundance model was applied to find clonotypes that expanded or contracted between blood time points. Similarity between tumor and blood repertoires was quantified using the Baroni-Urbani and Buser coefficient, and groups were compared with two-tailed Wilcoxon tests in R. TCRdb mirrors the immuneACCESS table, restricted to in-frame sequences. Some clones are absent from its copies; in checked studies, under half trace to an unresolved V gene, and the reason for the others is unknown. The DNA was the basis for D and trimming; V, J and clone size are from that table. Across this sample there are roughly 100,000 clones, with 70% to 90% seen only once. The ten biggest clones cover approximately 8.4% of the sample.

The sample's time point label, in plain terms: baseline pretreatment blood. The meaning of the sample's treatment or condition label: 15 Gy SBRT to primary tumor, nephrectomy 4 weeks later. Serial peripheral blood from radiation-treated patients was sampled at baseline, 2 weeks and 4 weeks after SBRT to track tumor-enriched clonotypes. All patients had renal cell carcinoma with clear cell pathology. Genomic DNA for TCR sequencing was prepared using the QIAamp DNA Blood Mini Kit (Qiagen). Samples were included in the analyses only if all quality control checks were passed. According to the germline V gene, CDR1 reads MNHEY and CDR2 reads SVGAGI. The CDR3 spans 15 residues, from the cysteine through the phenylalanine. CDR3 DNA only is kept here, 45 bases in frame from base 1. The germline V end is reduced by 6 bases and the J end by 4 bases; junction bases left unmatched: 6.

The sequence came from a man aged 45 to 65 with renal cell carcinoma. Sequencing used blood, obtained from a patient whose treatment included radiotherapy and nephrectomy. The chain is assembled from TRBV6-5 and TRBJ2-3; the junction holds 11 bases that match TRBD2. The CDR3 here reads CASSPSLAGADTQYF. At the DNA level, the sequence is TGTGCCAGCAGCCCCTCACTAGCGGGAGCAGATACGCAGTATTTT.